This note documents a single T cell receptor beta chain sequence. The entry originates in a study of cytomegalovirus exposure and HLA in healthy donors. Looked up from germline, CDR1 is MNHEY and CDR2 is SMNVEV (reference sequence). Losses at the gene ends were 3 bases for V and 2 bases for J; bases not matched to a gene: 3. The CDR3 is made up of 16 amino acids. 13 Jbeta primers and 60 Vbeta primers were used for the PCR. Generated by immunoSEQ multiplex PCR, the TCRdb table keeps only in-frame clones and is missing some. The sample contains tens of thousands of clones, about 74% of which appear only once.

The receptor's source is a woman aged 50 to 60 in good health and CMV-seropositive. The sequencing sample was made of PBMCs. The gene calls are TRBV27 and TRBJ2-2; 10 bases are a match to TRBD2. The CDR3 DNA follows: TGTGCCAGCAGTTTGGGGACTAGCGTAAACACCGGGGAGCTGTTTTTT. Protein product: CASSLGTSVNTGELFF.